The T cell receptor beta chain described here comes from a study of shared clonotypes between healthy human individuals. Whole-study results and caveats: Roughly 5% of naive CD4 clonotypes were shared across a handful of donors. Rarefaction exposed incomplete sorted-subset sequencing despite large depth.

A note on this clone: As yet, its antigen is unknown.

The CDR3 length is 15 residues. The trim removed 3 bases at V and 1 base at J, leaving 5 bases unmatched. Germline V lookup: CDR1 LNHDA, CDR2 SQIVND (reference sequence). Original data processing: ImmunoSEQ only sent back junction sequences with no quality scores, so filtering was done differently. Sequenced by immunoSEQ multiplex PCR; TCRdb stores in-frame clones only, minus some. That table furnishes V, J and clone size, whereas the DNA furnished D and trimming. In the table there are some 550,000 clones, around 97% of which are singletons. Into CD45RA+ naive and CD45RA-negative memory subsets, the CD4+ cells were split.

The rearrangement links TRBV19 to TRBJ2-5; 7 bases align to TRBD2. The sample consisted of naive CD4+ T cells sorted from blood. Subset indicated: CD45RA+ positively selected. This TCR was recovered from a woman aged 25 to 39 in good health. As DNA, the CDR3 is TGTGCCAGTAGTATGGTTAGCGGGTCCCAAGAGACCCAGTACTTC. It codes for CASSMVSGSQETQYF.